This T cell receptor beta chain was profiled in a study of T cell responses to AZD1222 COVID-19 vaccine (dated by TCRdb to the early 2020s). With regard to the full study: TCR sequencing covered 233 trial participants: 207 given two doses of AZD1222 and 26 given two doses of MenACWY control vaccine. Trial participants were enrolled into age subgroups of 18-55, 56-69 and 70-plus years, which contained around 150, 29 and 61 TCR-sequenced participants, respectively.

Beyond this particular receptor, the publication reports: Because no day 14 peak-response samples were available, repertoires were characterized only after the peak T cell response. The vaccine-associated CD4 TCRs covered the entire spike protein, and the dominant responses fell in regions 160-218 and 743-854. Conclusions about previously exposed vaccinees are limited, since just six or seven AZD1222 recipients were seropositive for SARS-CoV-2 at baseline. Spike-specific TCR breadth and depth rose significantly after two AZD1222 doses compared with day 0 and with MenACWY recipients. The 56-69-year group was small, and its depth increase did not reach significance, likely because of low power. Participants were mostly white British, with more females than males. The authors suggested clonal diversity may have been underestimated. Epitopes outside the regions mutated in the B.1.351 and B.1.1.7 variants were reportedly recognized by nearly half of the unique spike-specific TCRs.

The CDR3 regions of human TCRbeta chains were subjected to immunosequencing. On the study's bioinformatics: TCRs in the repertoires were matched against a reference library of SARS-CoV-2-specific TCRs that had been generated with the MIRA antigen-specificity platform. Breadth meant the fraction of unique TCRs that were SARS-CoV-2-associated, whereas depth meant the fraction of total T cells that were SARS-CoV-2-associated. Using the MIRA data, each spike-specific TCR was assigned both to the spike region to which the TCR was reactive and to a CD4 or CD8 class. Log10-transformed breadth and depth values were compared by one-way ANOVA with Sidak's multiple comparisons tests. This is the immuneACCESS table as TCRdb keeps it, with only in-frame sequences that have V and J called. A part of the clones is gone; compared with another copy, unresolved V genes explain less than half, and the rest is unexplained. V and J calls and clone size follow that table, whereas D and trimming were derived from the DNA. Present in this sample are more than 110,000 clones, about 91% of which were seen just once. About 3.7% of the sample is held by the ten biggest clonotypes.

From the germline V gene (reference sequence), CDR1 is GTSNPN and CDR2 is SVGIG. The CDR3 numbers 14 residues from cysteine through phenylalanine. Of the read, only the CDR3 DNA is kept; its 42 bases are in frame from base 1. Trimming removed 3 bases from V and 4 bases from J, leaving 13 bases between the germline ends. Concerning this clone itself: It has no known antigen specificity. Nothing much larger sits one base from this clone, and base qualities are not available.

The time point label corresponds to: about 28 days (+/-7) after the second vaccine dose. AZD1222 recipients whose second dose came at about 4 weeks and those whose second dose came at about 12 weeks were combined into one group, since spike-specific TCR depth and breadth did not differ between the two schedules. Samples from vaccinated people were obtained from the UK trials COV001 and COV002, which included a single-blind randomized controlled phase 2/3 trial of AZD1222 (ChAdOx1 nCoV-19) in healthy adults. For TCRbeta chain sequencing, PBMC samples from trial participants were taken at day 0 and at day 28 after the second dose.

This clonotype originated in an adult who received the AZD1222 COVID-19 vaccine. Sequenced here: peripheral blood, sampled 28 days after the second AZD1222 dose. The rearranged segments are TRBV30 and TRBJ1-5, with the identity of the D gene unclear. The CDR3 reads as follows: CAWRFPSGNQPQHF. The nucleotide sequence reads as follows: TGTGCCTGGAGATTCCCATCCGGAAATCAGCCCCAGCATTTT.